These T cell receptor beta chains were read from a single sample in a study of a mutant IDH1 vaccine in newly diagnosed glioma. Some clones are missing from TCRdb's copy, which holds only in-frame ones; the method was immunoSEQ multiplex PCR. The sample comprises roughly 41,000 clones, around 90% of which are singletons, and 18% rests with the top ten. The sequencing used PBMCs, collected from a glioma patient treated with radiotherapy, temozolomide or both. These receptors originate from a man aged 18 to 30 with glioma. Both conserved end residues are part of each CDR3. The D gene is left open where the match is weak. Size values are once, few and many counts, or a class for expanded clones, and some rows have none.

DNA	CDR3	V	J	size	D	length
TGTGCCTGTTCACCCTGGGGCGGACTCACAGATACGCAGTATTTT	CACSPWGGLTDTQYF	TRBV30	TRBJ2-3	-	-	15
TGTGCCACCAGCAGAGGGGGACTAGCGGGCCAAGAGACCCAGTACTTC	CATSRGGLAGQETQYF	TRBV15	TRBJ2-5	-	TRBD2	16
TGTGCCTGGAGTTTGGGGCCGGTAGAGACCCAGTACTTC	CAWSLGPVETQYF	TRBV30	TRBJ2-5	-	-	13
TGCGCCAGCAGTGAGTGGGCGGGAGGAAAGAATGAGCAGTTCTTC	CASSEWAGGKNEQFF	TRBV10-2	TRBJ2-1	-	TRBD2	15
TGTGCCAGCAGCTTGGAACAGCGAAAGACCCAGTACTTC	CASSLEQRKTQYF	TRBV5-6	TRBJ2-5	-	-	13
TGTGCCTGGAGACTGGGGGAGACCCAGTACTTC	CAWRLGETQYF	TRBV30	TRBJ2-5	-	-	11
TGCAGTGCCCCGACAAGTTTAATCCTCCACTTT	CSAPTSLILHF	TRBV20-1	TRBJ1-6	-	-	11
TGTGCCAGCAGCCAAGACGGGGACAGGGATGCAACTAATGAAAAACTGTTTTTT	CASSQDGDRDATNEKLFF	TRBV14	TRBJ1-4	-	TRBD1	18
TGTGCCAGCAGCCCCATCGGAGGGCGCATTAACAACTATGGCTACACCTTC	CASSPIGGRINNYGYTF	TRBV7-2	TRBJ1-2	-	-	17
TGTGCCAGCAGTGGGACGGGCTACGAGCAGTACTTC	CASSGTGYEQYF	TRBV28	TRBJ2-7	-	-	12
TGTGCCAGCAGTTTTAACAGGGGGACCAATGAGCAGTTCTTC	CASSFNRGTNEQFF	TRBV6-5	TRBJ2-1	-	TRBD1	14
TGTGCCAGCACAGGATTTCGGACGGGTATGTTTTTT	CASTGFRTGMFF	TRBV25-1	TRBJ1-4	-	-	12
TGTGCCAGCAGTTTATCTGGACAAGCCCTTGAAAAACTGTTTTTT	CASSLSGQALEKLFF	TRBV27	TRBJ1-4	-	-	15
TGTGCCTGGAGATCTAGCGGGAGGAATGAGCAGTTCTTC	CAWRSSGRNEQFF	TRBV30	TRBJ2-1	-	TRBD2	13
TGTGCCAGTAGTTCCCGTTACGAGCAGTACTTC	CASSSRYEQYF	TRBV19	TRBJ2-7	medium-sized	-	11
TGCAGCGTTGTCGTCGACGGGGGGGCTAACTATGGCTACACCTTC	CSVVVDGGANYGYTF	TRBV29-1	TRBJ1-2	-	-	15
TGTGCCAGCAGCTTAGATCTGACAGGGGGGGATGAAAAACTGTTTTTT	CASSLDLTGGDEKLFF	TRBV7-9	TRBJ1-4	once	TRBD1	16
TGTGCCAGTAGTACAGGGATCAACTATGGCTACACCTTC	CASSTGINYGYTF	TRBV19	TRBJ1-2	-	-	13
TGTGCCAGCAGCTTGGGACAGATCCCCTACGAGCAGTACTTC	CASSLGQIPYEQYF	TRBV5-4	TRBJ2-7	-	-	14
TGCGCCAGCAGCCGGTCTGCGGGAGGCCCCAATGAGCAGTTCTTC	CASSRSAGGPNEQFF	TRBV4-1	TRBJ2-1	-	TRBD2	15
TGTGCCAGCAGTTACTCAGCGGGAGTCTCCTACGAGCAGTACTTC	CASSYSAGVSYEQYF	TRBV6-5	TRBJ2-7	-	TRBD2	15
TGCGCCAGCAGCTCCGCCGGGACTAGCGGACAAGAGACCCAGTACTTC	CASSSAGTSGQETQYF	TRBV5-1	TRBJ2-5	-	TRBD2	16
TGCAGCGTTAATGGGATAGGTAGCGGGCCTACTTCGGAAGTGCCAGATACGCAGTATTTT	CSVNGIGSGPTSEVPDTQYF	TRBV29-1	TRBJ2-3	-	TRBD2	20
TGTGCCAGCAGGTCCGGGCACAATGAGCAGTTCTTC	CASRSGHNEQFF	TRBV28	TRBJ2-1	-	-	12